This record covers a single TCR beta chain. What it binds is unknown. Source study methods: Lowest detectable productive clonotype frequency was 2.59 x 10-5. TCRdb keeps only in-frame clones here, not all; method: immunoSEQ multiplex PCR. The V and J calls and clone size were taken over from that table, and D and trimming were inferred from the DNA. The sample consists of more than 30,000 clones, less than 85% of them appearing once. The source of the sample is a study of STAT5B mutations in CD4+ large granular lymphocyte leukemia. About the research overall: The CDR3 'QG' motif was associated with a particular HLA allele among healthy donors. Study findings and constraints: Top patient clones used TRBV06 genes more often: 8/27 versus 2/35 in controls. Patient CD4-sorted repertoires stayed more clonal than healthy ones after leukemic-clone removal.

This CDR3 is built from 15 residues. Looked up from germline, CDR1 is SGHRS and CDR2 is YFSETQ. The germline V and J ends were trimmed by 4 bases and 9 bases, with 21 bases remaining between them. This sequence originates from a human donor in good health. Source material: CD4+ T cells from blood buffy coats. The chain is built from TRBV5-1 and TRBJ2-3, with D maybe TRBD2 (7 bases). CDR3 in DNA: TGCGCCAGCAGCGCCTTGGCGGGGGCTGCAGGGACGCAGTATTTT. It translates to CASSALAGAAGTQYF.